Here is one T cell receptor (beta chain) with its context. The sample is drawn from a study of shared clonotypes between healthy human individuals. Terminally differentiated effector memory CD45RA+ cells were left out of the naive CD8 fraction, which was CD45RO-negative and positively selected for CCR7. Data came from immunoSEQ multiplex PCR; TCRdb stores just in-frame clones and leaves some out. The sample yields more than 500,000 clones, around 96% seen once. The CDR3 runs to 15 residues. Trimming removed 5 bases from V and 4 bases from J, with 15 bases in between. Germline V gene sequence: CDR1 PRHDT, CDR2 FYEKMQ (reference sequence).

The sequence derives from a woman in her 30s in good health. Sequenced input: naive CD8+ T cells sorted from blood. This rearrangement joins TRBV13 to TRBJ2-1; tentative D call: TRBD1 (6 bases). The CDR3 DNA sequence: TGTGCCAGCAGCGGAAGGTTTCAGGGGTACAATGAGCAGTTCTTC. Translation gives CASSGRFQGYNEQFF.